The TCR beta chain under discussion was sequenced for a study of cytomegalovirus exposure and HLA in healthy donors (dated by TCRdb to about 2017). Regarding the study in general: An earlier analysis of approximately 590 of the donors reported roughly 270 Gb of sequence data and approximately 110 million unique TCR beta sequences from 150 million to 200 million T cells. All discovery cohort repertoires had been generated using a single sequencing platform. Besides the first cohort of 550 to 750 subjects, a separate validation cohort made up of 120 or so different subjects was used. In an earlier analysis of around 540 of the donors, high-throughput TCR beta sequencing was used to judge whether each TCR beta V gene segment behaved as functional or pseudogenic. The study was designed to test whether signatures of past pathogen exposure could be identified by cataloging public T cell receptors. Of the approximately 400 genotyped donors, roughly 80% fell in the genetic ancestry cluster associated with self-reported Caucasian donors. High-throughput TCR immunosequencing, statistical association of individual TCRs with disease status, and machine learning were combined to predict cytomegalovirus infection status. Among roughly 400 genotyped donors of the cohort, an average of around 220,000 unique TCR beta nucleotide sequences was sequenced per donor, of which about 19% were non-productive. Rather than drawing on any new phenotypic data, the later analysis identified candidate immune exposures from TCR beta sequences and the way those sequences occurred across donors. HLA typing covered class I and class II loci at four-digit resolution. A later analysis re-analyzed previously published TCR beta repertoires from 666 donors and added high-resolution HLA genotyping to study TCR occurrence patterns. About 330 gigabases of sequencing data and around 85 million unique TCR sequences made up an early release that covered nearly 650 HLA-typed donors. The study used immunosequencing to profile the T cell repertoires of approximately 630 subjects and linked those repertoires to cytomegalovirus serostatus. Typing coverage differed by locus: A, B, C, DRB1 and DQB1 were typed in about 629-640 donors, DQA1 in roughly 510, DPA1 in 600 to 610, and DPB1 in approximately 450. Roughly five DR-DQ haplotypes were treated as single units for association and clustering because of strong linkage in the cohort. Alongside the repertoire data, information on donor age, sex, ethnicity and CMV serostatus was compiled. Genome-wide SNP genotypes for about 55% of the roughly 670 donors were used in a later genetic analysis, which treated that subset as a discovery cohort. Overall study outcomes, separate from this receptor: An association between a missense DCLRE1C variant and V-gene and J-gene trimming of TCR beta chains was found in a later genetic analysis and replicated in an independent cohort. Strong co-occurrence of HLA alleles, especially DR and DQ, made assigning TCR associations to individual alleles difficult. Correlated functional status among segregating V segments might reflect linkage disequilibrium, but an unknown experimental factor could not be ruled out. Because counts were too low, some 17 rarely observed V segments, including chromosome 9 orphons, were left out of the earlier analysis of 500 to 750 of the donors. In a later genetic analysis, fewer N-insertions in productive TCRs were reported among donors in an Asian-associated ancestry cluster than the roughly 700-donor mean. The 87-base-pair reads could not distinguish some IMGT-functional V segments, including TRBV6-2 and TRBV6-3, so those segments were excluded. Sequencing depth was assumed to be roughly uniform across donors in the presence/absence analyses, though that assumption may not hold. In the study, some 180 TCR beta chains were listed as associated with cytomegalovirus. Most TCR sequences were seen in very few donors, while some public TCRs were found in many individuals. A later analysis associated 17,000 or so TCR beta sequences with specific HLA alleles at a false discovery rate of 0.05. Most CMV-associated TCR beta chains appeared to be HLA-restricted in a later analysis, and the HLA associations seemed to be driven largely by CMV exposure. A further reported finding was that TCR beta sequences accurately predicted the HLA-A and HLA-B alleles for most subjects in the first cohort. In a later analysis, HLA-associated TCR beta chains were found to be more clonally expanded and to have lower generation probabilities than equally common non-associated chains. In a later analysis, several top co-occurrence clusters were reported to appear linked to parvovirus B19, influenza, CMV and Epstein-Barr virus. In vitro tests confirmed that a few of the cytomegalovirus-associated TCR beta chains recognize cytomegalovirus antigens. According to a later analysis, TCR association rates differed among HLA loci, with DRB1 alleles showing the most associated TCRs and HLA-C alleles showing the fewest. According to the authors, the approach could potentially be generalized to other disease states and immunological phenotypes. Immune exposure information for the cohort was limited to CMV serostatus. HLA typing was unavailable for some donors at each locus, so association tests used only the typed subset. This cohort had only TCR beta chains sequenced, and the lack of alpha or paired-chain data limited which features could be detected. The sequencing pipeline was judged likely to have produced a cluster of highly shared sequence variants as a technical artifact. An earlier analysis of approximately 530 of the donors showed that most TCR beta V segments appeared in productive rearrangements either about 87% or about 30% of the time, which broadly matched IMGT annotations. Cytomegalovirus status was reported to be diagnosed by the classifier with high specificity and sensitivity in both the original and validation cohorts.

Sequences MRHNA (CDR1) and SNTAGT (CDR2) are obtained from the germline V gene. V drops 0 bases and J drops 7 bases, leaving 6 bases in between. CDR3 length: 12 amino acids, cysteine to phenylalanine. Left in the record is the CDR3 DNA by itself, 36 bases read in frame from the first base. In regard to this clone: This receptor's antigen is unknown. Base qualities were left out, and no much larger clone turns up one base away.

The cohort consisted of 600 to 700 healthy bone marrow donors. At the time of sampling, all cohort members were nominally healthy, though unrecorded immune exposures were likely present. The donor was CMV seropositive and belonged to the group of 250 to 300 seropositive cohort members. Each donor provided a peripheral blood sample, and peripheral blood mononuclear cells were used for TCR beta sequencing. Genomic DNA extraction from the blood cell samples was performed with the Qiagen DNeasy Blood Extraction Kit. Libraries were built with the immunoSEQ multiplex PCR assay. A mixture of 60 forward primers for TCR Vbeta segments and 13 reverse primers for TCR Jbeta segments was used in the multiplex PCR. The CDR3 region of rearranged TCR beta genes was amplified from genomic DNA with a multiplex PCR assay. Amplified TCR beta libraries were sequenced as 87-base-pair reads on the Illumina HiSeq System. The original methods were these. In a later analysis, some 80 million unique TCR beta chains were counted across the 690 or so repertoires, and roughly 9.9 million of these chains were shared by at least two donors. Raw reads were error-corrected and collapsed into unique sequences by a nearest-neighbor algorithm in which closely related sequences were merged to remove PCR and sequencing errors. To assign V, D and J gene segments, CDR3 sequences were aligned to IMGT reference sequences. For a sequence to be retained, a match of at least six nucleotides was required to both a V gene segment and a J gene segment. Rearrangements were classified as productive when the CDR3 lacked stop codons and remained in frame with V and J, and all other rearrangements were classified as non-productive. CDR3 was defined by IMGT convention, running from the second conserved V-encoded cysteine to the conserved J-encoded phenylalanine. The earlier analysis of about 610 of the donors excluded sequences that lacked an unambiguous match to a single V gene segment. In an earlier analysis of approximately 500 of the donors, a V segment was called functional when productive rearrangements were above 56.7%, and segregating when the standard deviation between donors exceeded 5%. A statistical classification framework was built for diagnosing cytomegalovirus status from the catalog of TCR beta chain sequences. In a later analysis, V and J genes were assigned by comparing TCR nucleotide sequences against IMGT/GENE-DB human TR gene sequences. Using the TCRdist pipeline, a later analysis assigned CDR3 sequences along with most-parsimonious VDJ recombination scenarios. A later analysis defined each TCR beta chain by its CDR3 amino acid sequence plus V-gene family, and excluded reads lacking a unique V-gene family. In a later analysis, fewer than 600 highly shared, low-generation-probability nucleotide sequences were removed to address suspected cross-contamination and a sequencing artifact. In a later analysis, a clonal expansion index for each public chain was calculated from normalized within-repertoire ranks of inferred template counts. In a later analysis, generation probabilities were computed using a VDJ recombination model fitted to out-of-frame rearrangements, and the results were checked against IGoR. In a later analysis, TCR-TCR, TCR-HLA and TCR-CMV co-occurrence was scored with hypergeometric tests, and a repertoire-size bias correction was applied to TCR pairs. False discovery rates were estimated in a later analysis by permuting HLA or CMV assignments 20 times. In a later analysis, co-occurring TCRs were grouped using DBSCAN, with TCRdist sequence similarity added in when clustering inside HLA-allele-positive subsets. Repertoires with fewer than 30,000 or more than 120,000 public chains were left out of co-occurrence clustering, as were four to six repertoires with anomalous nucleotide sharing. TCRdb's version of the immuneACCESS table is confined to in-frame rearrangements and falls short of the full clone set. An unresolved V gene accounts for under half of the shortfall where checked; the remainder is of unknown origin. The V and J calls and clone size are taken from that table; D and trimming were inferred from the DNA. The sample table contains fewer than 250,000 clones; only one count was recorded for 60% to 80% of them. The ten largest account for approximately 2% of the sample.

Input material: PBMCs. The origin of this receptor is a woman aged 25 to 45 in good health and CMV-seropositive. The chain joins TRBV6-4 to TRBJ1-1, with the D gene not clear enough to name. CDR3 loop: CASSDSGSEAFF. The bases are TGTGCCAGCAGTGACTCGGGCAGTGAAGCTTTCTTT.